The clone carrying this TCR beta chain was counted between two and nine times. This sample stems from a study of T-cell reconstitution after alpha-beta-depleted transplantation in children. Germline V gene sequence: CDR1 LGHDT, CDR2 YNNKEL (reference sequence). There are 16 residues in the CDR3. Trimming stripped 3 bases from V and 0 bases from J, with 13 bases between. Unique molecular identifiers featured in how the TCRbeta library was prepared. Each CDR3 protein is one row after TCRdb ran MiXCR on the PCR reads. The sample lists around 600,000 distinct CDR3 sequences, about 10% seen once, with about 4.2% in the top ten.

This chain uses TRBV3-1 with TRBJ2-3; no clear D. This TCR came from a human donor who donated a stem cell graft to a child with acute myeloid leukemia. The source material was PBMCs from the stem cell graft donor, sampled from the stem cell graft. The CDR3 reads CASSHGDKTSTDTQYF. The CDR3 bases are TGTGCCAGCAGCCACGGCGACAAGACTAGCACAGATACGCAGTATTTT.